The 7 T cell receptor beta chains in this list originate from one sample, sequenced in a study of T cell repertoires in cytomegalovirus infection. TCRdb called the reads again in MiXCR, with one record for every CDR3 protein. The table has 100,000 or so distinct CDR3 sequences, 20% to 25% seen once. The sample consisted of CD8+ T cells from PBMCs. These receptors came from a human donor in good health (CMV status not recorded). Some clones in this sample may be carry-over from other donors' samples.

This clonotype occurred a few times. CDR3 residues: CASSMGQFYNSPLHF. In DNA form, the CDR3 reads TGTGCCAGTAGTATGGGTCAGTTCTATAATTCACCCCTCCACTTT. This chain connects TRBV19 to TRBJ1-6; D is unclear. With 3 bases removed from V and 3 bases from J, the gap between germline ends came to 9 bases. CDR3 size: 15 residues. Germline V gene lookup returns CDR1 LNHDA and CDR2 SQIVND (reference sequence).

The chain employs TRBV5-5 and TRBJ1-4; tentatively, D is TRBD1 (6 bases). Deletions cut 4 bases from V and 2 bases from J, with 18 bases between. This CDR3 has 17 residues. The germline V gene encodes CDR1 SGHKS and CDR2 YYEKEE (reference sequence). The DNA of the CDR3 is TGTGCCAGCAGCCCCCGCACTGGGGGGGGCACTAATGAAAAACTGTTTTTT. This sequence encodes CASSPRTGGGTNEKLFF.

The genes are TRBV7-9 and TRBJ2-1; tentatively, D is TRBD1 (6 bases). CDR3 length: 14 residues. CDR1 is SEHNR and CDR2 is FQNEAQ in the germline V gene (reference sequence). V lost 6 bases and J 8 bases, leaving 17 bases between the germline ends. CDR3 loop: CASRHAGQRHEQFF. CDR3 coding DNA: TGTGCCAGCAGACACGCTGGACAGCGCCATGAGCAGTTCTTC.

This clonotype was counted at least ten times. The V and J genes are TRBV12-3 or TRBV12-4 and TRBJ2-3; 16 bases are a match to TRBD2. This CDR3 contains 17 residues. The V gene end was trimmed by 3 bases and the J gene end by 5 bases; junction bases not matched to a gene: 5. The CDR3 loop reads CASSFGTSGGAIDTQYF. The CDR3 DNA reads TGTGCCAGCAGTTTTGGGACTAGCGGGGGGGCCATAGATACGCAGTATTTT.

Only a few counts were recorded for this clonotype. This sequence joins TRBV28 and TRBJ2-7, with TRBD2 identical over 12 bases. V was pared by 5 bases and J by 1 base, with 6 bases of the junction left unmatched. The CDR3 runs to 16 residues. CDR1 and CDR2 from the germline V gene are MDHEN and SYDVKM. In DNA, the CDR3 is TGTGCCAGCAGTCGCCGAGGACTAGCGGGATCCTACGAGCAGTACTTC. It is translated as CASSRRGLAGSYEQYF.

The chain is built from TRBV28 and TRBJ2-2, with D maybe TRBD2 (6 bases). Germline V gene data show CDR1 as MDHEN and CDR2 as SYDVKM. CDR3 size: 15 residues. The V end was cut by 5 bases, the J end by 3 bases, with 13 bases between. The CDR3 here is CASSKGLPDTGELFF. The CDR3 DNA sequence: TGTGCCAGCAGTAAAGGACTACCCGACACCGGGGAGCTGTTTTTT.

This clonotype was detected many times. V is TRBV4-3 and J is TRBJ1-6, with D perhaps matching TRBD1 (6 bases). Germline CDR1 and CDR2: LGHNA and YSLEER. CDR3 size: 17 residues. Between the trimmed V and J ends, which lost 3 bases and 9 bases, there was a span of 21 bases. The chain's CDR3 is CASSHKYREEIFSPLHF. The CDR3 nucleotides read TGCGCCAGCAGCCATAAATACAGGGAAGAAATCTTTTCACCCCTCCACTTT.